A selection of T cell receptor beta chains follows, all from one sample in a study of human T cells and chemical hapten exposure. From the RACE reads, TCRdb called clonotypes with MiXCR, one entry per CDR3 protein. The sample shows about 160,000 distinct CDR3 sequences, about a quarter of them seen only once. The specimen comprised whole blood, sampled in connection with sensitization to the hapten diphenylcyclopropenone (DPC). These receptors were obtained from a young woman with alopecia areata. Some clones in this sample may be carry-over from other donors' samples. Each CDR3 is given with its conserved first and last residue. The order of the fields is J gene, V gene, clone size, D gene, CDR3 DNA, CDR3 protein. D genes are given only for firm matches. Only part of the rows carry a size: once, few, many, or a class if the clone is expanded.

J: TRBJ2-1; V: TRBV7-2; size: few; D: NA; DNA: TGTGCCAGCAGCCAGATCAATGAGCAGTTCTTC; CDR3: CASSQINEQFF
J: TRBJ2-7; V: TRBV6-5; size: NA; D: TRBD1; DNA: TGTGCCAGCAGTTACCGTACCGGACAGGGGGCAACCTACGAGCAGTACTTC; CDR3: CASSYRTGQGATYEQYF
J: TRBJ2-3; V: TRBV24-1; size: NA; D: TRBD1; DNA: TGTGCCACGGGACAGCTGTCCACAGATACGCAGTATTTT; CDR3: CATGQLSTDTQYF
J: TRBJ1-2; V: TRBV5-4; size: NA; D: NA; DNA: TGTGCCAGCAGCTTGTTTTCAGAGACTAACTATGGCTACACCTTC; CDR3: CASSLFSETNYGYTF
J: TRBJ2-7; V: TRBV7-9; size: NA; D: NA; DNA: TGTGCCAGCAGACTGAACTCGGGCGAGCAGTACTTC; CDR3: CASRLNSGEQYF
J: TRBJ2-1; V: TRBV4-3; size: NA; D: TRBD2; DNA: TGCGCCAGCAGCCAAGATCGACTAGCGGGTTCTAAGGTCTACAATGAGCAGTTCTTC; CDR3: CASSQDRLAGSKVYNEQFF
J: TRBJ2-7; V: TRBV4-1; size: few; D: NA; DNA: TGCGCCAGCAGCAGCACGATAATGACTAGAAACTACGAGCAGTACTTC; CDR3: CASSSTIMTRNYEQYF
J: TRBJ1-1; V: TRBV29-1; size: many; D: NA; DNA: TGCAGCGTTGAGCCCACCTTGGTTGAAGCTTTCTTT; CDR3: CSVEPTLVEAFF
J: TRBJ2-3; V: TRBV5-1; size: NA; D: TRBD2; DNA: TGCGCCAGCTCGGGGGGGCGGAACACAGATACGCAGTATTTT; CDR3: CASSGGRNTDTQYF
J: TRBJ2-1; V: TRBV5-4; size: once; D: NA; DNA: TGTGCCAGCAGCTTTGGGACACCGTACAATGAGCAGTTCTTC; CDR3: CASSFGTPYNEQFF
J: TRBJ2-1; V: TRBV4-3; size: NA; D: NA; DNA: TGCGCCAGCAGCCAAGATACGGACAACAGGTTCGTCTACAATGAGCAGTTCTTC; CDR3: CASSQDTDNRFVYNEQFF
J: TRBJ2-7; V: TRBV6-5; size: few; D: NA; DNA: TGTGCCAGCAGTTTACAAACTGGTGGAGGGTCCTACGAGCAGTACTTC; CDR3: CASSLQTGGGSYEQYF
J: TRBJ2-3; V: TRBV12-3/TRBV12-4; size: many; D: TRBD2; DNA: TGTGCCAGCAGTTTACGGGGGGTTGGGGATACGCAGTATTTT; CDR3: CASSLRGVGDTQYF
J: TRBJ2-6; V: TRBV29-1; size: many; D: NA; DNA: TGCAGCGTTATGGGCGGACAAGGAGGTGGGGCCAACGTCCTGACTTTC; CDR3: CSVMGGQGGGANVLTF
J: TRBJ1-2; V: TRBV29-1; size: few; D: NA; DNA: TGCAGCGTCGACAGCCGGGTCAGCTATGGCTACACCTTC; CDR3: CSVDSRVSYGYTF
J: TRBJ2-7; V: TRBV4-1; size: NA; D: NA; DNA: TGCGCCAGCAGCCAAGGCCCAGGAGTATACGAGCAGTACTTC; CDR3: CASSQGPGVYEQYF
J: TRBJ2-5; V: TRBV11-1; size: few; D: NA; DNA: TGTGCCAGCAACCGGGGGTACCAAGAGACCCAGTACTTC; CDR3: CASNRGYQETQYF
J: TRBJ2-1; V: TRBV15; size: NA; D: NA; DNA: TGTGCCACCAGCAGAGACCGGGGCTCCTACAATGAGCAGTTCTTC; CDR3: CATSRDRGSYNEQFF
J: TRBJ1-1; V: TRBV9; size: NA; D: NA; DNA: TGTGCCAGCAGCTCAATCCAAAGGGGGGGGCGGAACACTGAAGCTTTCTTT; CDR3: CASSSIQRGGRNTEAFF
J: TRBJ2-1; V: TRBV7-8; size: NA; D: TRBD1; DNA: TGTGCCAGCAGCAGTGCCGGGTTACGGGACAGATACAATGAGCAGTTCTTC; CDR3: CASSSAGLRDRYNEQFF
J: TRBJ2-7; V: TRBV11-1; size: once; D: NA; DNA: TGTGCCAGCAGGAAGCTAAGCTCCTACGAGCAGTACTTC; CDR3: CASRKLSSYEQYF
J: TRBJ1-1; V: TRBV5-4; size: few; D: NA; DNA: TGTGCCAGCAGCTTGCCGGTCCAGAACACTGAAGCTTTCTTT; CDR3: CASSLPVQNTEAFF
J: TRBJ2-1; V: TRBV29-1; size: many; D: NA; DNA: TGCAGCGTTCGCCCCGGATGGGACTATGAGCAGTTCTTC; CDR3: CSVRPGWDYEQFF
J: TRBJ2-7; V: TRBV25-1; size: NA; D: NA; DNA: TGTGCCAGCAGTGTCCCTCGGGACTCCTCCTACGAGCAGTACTTC; CDR3: CASSVPRDSSYEQYF
J: TRBJ2-7; V: TRBV9; size: NA; D: TRBD2; DNA: TGTGCCAGCAGCCCTAAGGGAGCGGGGGCCTACGAGCAGTACTTC; CDR3: CASSPKGAGAYEQYF
J: TRBJ2-7; V: TRBV6-2/TRBV6-3; size: few; D: NA; DNA: TGTGCCAGCATGCCGCACGGCTCCTACGAGCAGTACTTC; CDR3: CASMPHGSYEQYF
J: TRBJ2-5; V: TRBV29-1; size: many; D: NA; DNA: TGCAGCCCCGGAGAGACCCAGTACTTC; CDR3: CSPGETQYF
J: TRBJ2-7; V: TRBV29-1; size: NA; D: NA; DNA: TGCAGCGTTGAAGGGACGGTCTCCTACGAGCAGTACTTC; CDR3: CSVEGTVSYEQYF
J: TRBJ2-7; V: TRBV6-5; size: NA; D: TRBD2; DNA: TGTGCCAGCAGTTTCGGACTAGCGGGAGAAGCCGAGCAGTACTTC; CDR3: CASSFGLAGEAEQYF